Listed here are 29 T cell receptor beta chains from one sample, sequenced in a study of blood T cell repertoires in COVID-19. This table comes from immunoSEQ multiplex PCR, and its TCRdb copy is limited to in-frame clones, with some not included. Here the sample spans roughly 150,000 clones, 84% being singletons. The sequencing sample was made of peripheral blood. The receptors come from a human donor in a cohort sampled during active COVID-19.

This chain links TRBV6-5 with TRBJ1-6; D is unclear. V lost 0 bases to trimming and J lost 7 bases, with 10 bases between them. Germline V gene lookup returns CDR1 MNHEY and CDR2 SVGAGI. There are 15 residues in the CDR3. This CDR3 reads CASSYSRASNSPLHF. CDR3 nucleotides: TGTGCCAGCAGTTACTCGAGGGCGAGCAATTCACCCCTCCACTTT.

A few counts support this clone. The V gene is TRBV5-1, the J gene TRBJ1-1; D might be TRBD1 (5 bases). Germline V gives CDR1 SGHRS, CDR2 YFSETQ. Trimming cost V 7 bases and J 0 bases, with 16 bases left between them. There are 15 residues in the CDR3. For the CDR3, the DNA is TGCGCCAGCGGCGCCGGGGGGACCATGAACACTGAAGCTTTCTTT. Its translation is CASGAGGTMNTEAFF.

The chain employs TRBV6-5 and TRBJ1-1, with D tentatively TRBD1 (6 bases). This CDR3 spans 13 amino acids. Germline V CDR1 and CDR2: MNHEY, SVGAGI. Trimming stripped 6 bases from V and 4 bases from J, with 12 bases between. CDR3 in DNA: TGTGCCAGCAGGGGGCAAGGGGGCACTGAAGCTTTCTTT. This encodes CASRGQGGTEAFF.

This chain uses TRBV11-2 with TRBJ1-2; 9 bases fit TRBD1. Germline CDR1 SGHAT, CDR2 FQNNGV. The CDR3 spans 14 residues. Trimming took 3 bases from V and 13 from J; bases not matched to a gene: 12. The DNA for the CDR3 is TGTGCCAGCAGCTTTCTACAGGGGGCGGGCGTTAGCACCTTC. Its translation is CASSFLQGAGVSTF.

V is TRBV6-2 or TRBV6-3 and J is TRBJ1-4; TRBD1 agrees at 7 bases. V dropped 6 bases and J dropped 7; count of bases not matched to a gene: 14. The CDR3 is 16 residues long. Germline V gives CDR1 MNHEY, CDR2 SVGEGT. CDR3 in DNA: TGTGCCAGCAGCGGATTAACAGGGGATATAGGTGAAAAACTGTTTTTT. This translates into CASSGLTGDIGEKLFF.

The chain recombines TRBV30 with TRBJ2-1, with TRBD2 matching 11 bases. J was trimmed by 15 bases and V by 5 bases; bases with no gene match: 15. This CDR3 is 14 amino acids long. The germline V gene encodes CDR1 GTSNPN and CDR2 SVGIG (reference sequence). CDR3 DNA: TGTGCCTGGGCCTCGCCGGGACTAGCGGTACTTAGGTTCTTC. It yields the protein CAWASPGLAVLRFF.

The chain recombines TRBV5-1 with TRBJ2-6; the D is unclear. Germline-derived CDR1 and CDR2 are SGHRS and YFSETQ. CDR3 length: 14 residues. V was clipped by 4 bases and J by 0 bases, with 5 bases between them. The CDR3 DNA follows: TGCGCCAGCAGCCCTAGCTCTGGGGCCAACGTCCTGACTTTC. Residues: CASSPSSGANVLTF. The variable domain in full, with the rest retrieved from reference TRBV5-1 and TRBJ2-6, is KAGVTQTPRYLIKTRGQQVTLSCSPISGHRSVSWYQQTPGQGLQFLFEYFSETQRNKGNFPGRFSGRQFSNSRSEMNVSTLELGDSALYLCASSPSSGANVLTFGAGSRLTVL.

The chain has TRBV30 and TRBJ2-7; tentative D call: TRBD1 (5 bases). Germline V lookup: CDR1 GTSNPN, CDR2 SVGIG (reference sequence). The ends were cut back, 2 bases at V and 0 bases at J, with 11 bases in the middle. The CDR3 is made up of 14 amino acids. CDR3 DNA sequence: TGTGCCTGGAGTAGGGGCCTTGCCTCCTACGAGCAGTACGTC. It specifies CAWSRGLASYEQYV.

The J gene is TRBJ2-2, the V gene TRBV12-5; a weak D match, TRBD1 (6 bases). With 3 bases removed from V and 3 bases from J, the gap between germline ends came to 11 bases. CDR1 and CDR2 (germline): LGHNT, FRNRAP. This CDR3 contains 15 residues. The DNA for the CDR3 is TGTGCTAGTGGTTTATGGTCAGGGGACACCGGGGAGCTGTTTTTT. This translates into CASGLWSGDTGELFF.

This clone was recorded only once. V and J are TRBV27 and TRBJ2-1; D not certain. This CDR3 has 13 residues. V shed 6 bases and J shed 2 bases, with 8 bases lying between them. Germline V lookup: CDR1 MNHEY, CDR2 SMNVEV (reference sequence). The CDR3 loop reads CASSLKPYNEQFF. The CDR3 region has the DNA TGTGCCAGCAGCCTAAAACCCTACAATGAGCAGTTCTTC.

V is TRBV12-3 or TRBV12-4 and J is TRBJ2-4; D perhaps matches TRBD2 (5 bases). The CDR3 totals 11 residues. Trimming pared 8 bases from V and 6 bases from J, leaving 8 bases between. CDR3: CASAGGNIQYF. CDR3 sequence (DNA): TGTGCCAGCGCAGGAGGAAACATTCAGTACTTC.

The V call is TRBV23-1, the J call TRBJ1-3, with D tentatively TRBD1 (5 bases). TRBV23-1 is known as an ORF, though its function is uncertain. The CDR3 runs to 19 residues. V was cut by 3 bases and J by 0 bases, with 21 bases left in between. In nucleotides, the CDR3 is TGCGCCAGCAGTCATCCTAACCCCCGGACACGTTTCTCTGGAAACACCATATATTTT. This sequence encodes CASSHPNPRTRFSGNTIYF.

This clone was found a few times. The gene calls are TRBV19 and TRBJ2-3, with 9 bases fitting TRBD2. The V gene end was trimmed by 6 bases and the J gene end by 5 bases; junction bases not matched to a gene: 9. This CDR3 region has 15 residues. Germline loops: CDR1 LNHDA, CDR2 SQIVND (reference sequence). The CDR3 is CASSPRVAGVDTQYF. The CDR3, as DNA: TGTGCCAGTAGCCCCCGGGTAGCGGGAGTAGATACGCAGTATTTT. Filled out from reference TRBV19 and TRBJ2-3, the complete variable domain reads DGGITQSPKYLFRKEGQNVTLSCEQNLNHDAMYWYRQDPGQGLRLIYYSQIVNDFQKGDIAEGYSVSREKKESFPLTVTSAQKNPTAFYLCASSPRVAGVDTQYFGPGTRLTVL.

V is TRBV6-5 and J is TRBJ1-2, with 7 bases matching TRBD1. Germline V gene sequence: CDR1 MNHEY, CDR2 SVGAGI. The V and J ends lost 6 bases and 4 bases, in that order; junction bases with no gene match: 8. This CDR3 contains 14 residues. CDR3 region: CASSVDRDSYGYTF. The CDR3 region has the DNA TGTGCCAGCAGCGTAGACCGGGACAGCTATGGCTACACCTTC.

The chain couples TRBV5-6 to TRBJ1-2; a weak D match, TRBD1 (6 bases). The CDR3 runs 15 residues. Germline CDR1 is SGHDT and CDR2 is YYEEEE. Trimming took off 0 bases at V and 8 bases at J, with 17 bases between the two ends. The CDR3 protein is CASSLGNRARGGYTF. The CDR3 bases are TGTGCCAGCAGCTTGGGCAACAGGGCGCGAGGAGGCTACACCTTC.

The CDR3 DNA reads as TGTGCCAGCAGCTTAGCAGGGGGCGCGTTCTATGGCTACACCTTC. Translation gives CASSLAGGAFYGYTF. This chain joins TRBV11-3 and TRBJ1-2; 8 bases are a match to TRBD1. After removal of 1 base from V and 4 bases from J, the junction contained 5 bases not matched to a gene. Germline CDR1 is SGHNT and CDR2 is YENEEA. This CDR3 comprises 15 residues.

CDR3 residues: CASSFQPGQNNEQFF. DNA of the CDR3: TGTGCCAGCAGCTTCCAGCCGGGACAGAACAATGAGCAGTTCTTC. The genes are TRBV7-2 and TRBJ2-1; 7 nucleotides agree with TRBD1. The J segment lost 5 bases and the V segment lost 3 bases, leaving 7 bases of the junction unmatched. The CDR3 has 15 amino acids. In germline, CDR1 is SGHTA, CDR2 FQGNSA.

This chain connects TRBV19 to TRBJ2-2; a possible D gene is TRBD2 (5 bases). Trimming took off 11 bases at V and 0 bases at J, with 7 bases between the two ends. CDR3 length: 12 residues. Germline V lookup: CDR1 LNHDA, CDR2 SQIVND (reference sequence). As DNA, the CDR3 is TGTGCCGGAGGATCGAACACCGGGGAGCTGTTTTTT. It yields the protein CAGGSNTGELFF. Combining the CDR3 with reference TRBV19 and TRBJ2-2 gives the whole variable domain DGGITQSPKYLFRKEGQNVTLSCEQNLNHDAMYWYRQDPGQGLRLIYYSQIVNDFQKGDIAEGYSVSREKKESFPLTVTSAQKNPTAFYLCAGGSNTGELFFGEGSRLTVL.

The chain couples TRBV5-5 to TRBJ1-1, with D tentatively TRBD1 (6 bases). This CDR3 region has 16 residues. CDR1 and CDR2 (germline): SGHKS, YYEKEE (reference sequence). V was shortened by 5 bases and J by 1 base, with 18 bases between the two germline ends. CDR3 DNA: TGTGCCAGCAGTCTCACTCTGGGGGCAACGAACACTGAAGCTTTCTTT. Translating gives CASSLTLGATNTEAFF.

CDR3 loop: CASSIRAGGYYNEQFF. CDR3 bases: TGTGCCAGCAGCATCCGAGCGGGAGGGTATTACAATGAGCAGTTCTTC. The chain is built from TRBV7-3 and TRBJ2-1; the match to TRBD2 covers 10 bases. The CDR3 consists of 16 residues. With V trimmed by 5 bases and J by 4 bases, 8 bases remained unmatched. The germline V gene has CDR1 SGHTA and CDR2 FQGTGA.

The chain joins TRBV19 to TRBJ2-2; TRBD1 matches 10 bases. The germline V gene has CDR1 LNHDA and CDR2 SQIVND (reference sequence). The trim removed 7 bases at V and 7 bases at J, leaving 9 bases unmatched. This CDR3 region has 15 residues. The CDR3 here is CASKIGTGAIGELFF. CDR3 sequence (DNA): TGTGCCAGTAAGATAGGGACAGGGGCGATCGGGGAGCTGTTTTTT.

This clone was counted once. The chain carries TRBV24-1 and TRBJ2-2; no clear D. Trimming left V 1 base short and J 0 bases short, with 8 bases between. The CDR3 totals 16 residues. Per the germline V gene, CDR1 is KGHDR and CDR2 is SFDVKD. In DNA form, the CDR3 reads TGTGCCACCAGTGATTTTGGCAATACGAACACCGGGGAGCTGTTTTTT. This translates into CATSDFGNTNTGELFF.

The rearrangement joins TRBV19 to TRBJ2-1, with D possibly being TRBD2 (5 bases). The ends were cut back, 5 bases at V and 6 bases at J, with 14 bases in the middle. The CDR3 length is 14 residues. Germline V lookup: CDR1 LNHDA, CDR2 SQIVND (reference sequence). CDR3 sequence: CASSPEVAVNEQFF. The DNA of the CDR3 is TGTGCCAGTAGTCCGGAGGTTGCAGTCAATGAGCAGTTCTTC.

This clone turned up a few times. This sequence joins TRBV18 and TRBJ1-4; D is perhaps TRBD1 (6 bases). CDR1 and CDR2 (germline): KGHSH, LQKENI. There are 14 residues in the CDR3. Trimming left V 2 bases short and J 7 bases short, with 11 bases between. The CDR3 sequence is CASSPTGFIEKLFF. In DNA form, the CDR3 reads TGTGCCAGCTCACCAACAGGGTTTATTGAAAAACTGTTTTTT. The whole variable domain, filled in from reference TRBV18 and TRBJ1-4, reads NAGVMQNPRHLVRRRGQEARLRCSPMKGHSHVYWYRQLPEEGLKFMVYLQKENIIDESGMPKERFSAEFPKEGPSILRIQQVVRGDSAAYFCASSPTGFIEKLFFGSGTQLSVL.

The gene calls are TRBV3-1 (or the pseudogene TRBV3-2) and TRBJ1-3; a weak D match, TRBD1 (5 bases). Trimming took 0 bases from V and 2 from J, leaving 8 bases between them. CDR1 LGHDT and CDR2 YNNKEL come from the germline V gene (reference sequence). The CDR3 covers 15 residues. The CDR3 loop reads CASSQDRVPGNTIYF. The CDR3 nucleotides read TGTGCCAGCAGCCAAGACAGGGTCCCTGGAAACACCATATATTTT.

The CDR3 DNA sequence: TGTGCCAGCAGTTACGGGACAGGGGGGTACGAGCAGTACTTC. Translation: CASSYGTGGYEQYF. The V and J genes are TRBV6-2 or TRBV6-3 and TRBJ2-7; 11 bases align to TRBD1. The CDR3 sequence is 14 residues long. V was clipped by 2 bases and J by 4 bases; unmatched bases: 1. Germline loops: CDR1 MNHEY, CDR2 SVGEGT.

The J gene is TRBJ1-4, the V gene TRBV28; D possibly corresponds to TRBD1 (6 bases). Trimming shortened V by 4 bases and J by 8 bases, and 14 bases separated the two germline ends. The germline CDR1 and CDR2 sequences are MDHEN and SYDVKM. The CDR3 runs 14 residues. CDR3 DNA: TGTGCCAGCAGTTCTCGCCAGGGGAGCGAAAAACTGTTTTTT. Amino acid sequence: CASSSRQGSEKLFF.

A few counts support this clone. The rearrangement joins TRBV6-1 to TRBJ2-1; 10 nucleotides line up with TRBD2. CDR1 and CDR2 (germline): MNHNS, SASEGT. V dropped 2 bases and J dropped 12; count of bases not matched to a gene: 4. This CDR3 comprises 13 residues. CDR3 coding DNA: TGTGCCAGCAGTGAACTAGCGGGGGTTATGCAGTTCTTC. Amino acid sequence: CASSELAGVMQFF.

This sequence joins TRBV6-2 or TRBV6-3 and TRBJ2-1; TRBD2 agrees at 7 bases. The germline CDR1 and CDR2 sequences are MNHEY and SVGEGT. With 4 bases clipped from V and 0 bases from J, the junction kept 6 bases outside the gene matches. The CDR3 is made up of 16 amino acids. The CDR3 sequence: CASSSAGQSSYNEQFF. CDR3 DNA sequence: TGTGCCAGCAGTTCAGCGGGGCAAAGCTCCTACAATGAGCAGTTCTTC.